This T cell receptor beta chain was sequenced in a study of T cell repertoires in cytomegalovirus infection. Overall study: CMV epitopes that were recently identified and HLA-C-restricted were used alongside well-studied HLA-B-restricted ones. Through public TCR beta signatures, both CMV infection and matching HLA type were indicated. General observations from the study: The ex vivo response was dominated by HLA-C-restricted CMV-specific TCR beta clonotypes.

CDR1 and CDR2 from the germline V gene are SNHLY and FYNNEI. V trimming: 5 bases; J trimming: 0 bases; junction bases outside the gene matches: 5. The CDR3 sequence is 16 residues long. TCRdb reprocessed the reads with MiXCR, giving one entry per CDR3 protein. This table holds around 300,000 distinct CDR3 sequences, 22% found once. In regard to this clonotype: The antigen is not known.

The TCR originated in a human donor in good health (CMV status not recorded). Some clones in this sample may be carry-over from other donors' samples. This chain uses TRBV2 with TRBJ2-7; 12 bases map to TRBD2. The sequenced sample was cultured PBMCs, obtained from culture after CMV antigen stimulation. The CDR3 protein is CASSPSGLAGSYEQYF. The CDR3 DNA sequence: TGTGCCAGCAGTCCTTCGGGACTAGCGGGCTCCTACGAGCAGTACTTC.